The 14 T cell receptor beta chains below all came from one sample that was sequenced in a study of T-cell reconstitution after alpha-beta-depleted transplantation in children. Preparation of the TCRbeta library was carried out with unique molecular identifiers. TCRdb analysed the PCR reads with MiXCR anew, one entry per CDR3 protein. The sample shows approximately 500,000 distinct CDR3 sequences, over 20% of them seen only once. Sequenced here: PBMCs, sampled before TCRalphabeta/CD19-depleted stem cell transplant. The source of these receptors is a boy younger than two with Wiskott-Aldrich syndrome, due to receive a stem cell transplant.

In its sample, this clonotype was seen a few times. The chain uses TRBV6-2 or TRBV6-3 and TRBJ2-7; possibly TRBD1 or TRBD2 for D (5 bases each). Trimming shortened V by 6 bases and J by 5 bases, and 11 bases separated the two germline ends. The CDR3 is 12 amino acids. Germline values: CDR1 MNHEY, CDR2 SVGEGT. The chain's CDR3 is CASRGPTHEQYF. The CDR3 nucleotides are TGTGCCAGCAGGGGACCGACCCACGAGCAGTACTTC.

This clonotype has a handful of counts. The V and J genes are TRBV27 and TRBJ1-5; 7 nucleotides match TRBD1. J lost 0 bases, V lost 5 bases, and 4 bases had no gene match. Germline V lookup: CDR1 MNHEY, CDR2 SMNVEV (reference sequence). The CDR3 contains 15 residues. The CDR3: CASSPRQGSNQPQHF. CDR3 DNA sequence: TGTGCCAGCAGTCCCCGACAGGGTAGCAATCAGCCCCAGCATTTT.

This clonotype was observed a few times. This rearrangement joins TRBV7-2 to TRBJ2-5, with D possibly matching TRBD2 (6 bases). V lost 0 bases and J lost 5, with 16 bases in between. There are 16 residues in the CDR3. CDR1 is SGHTA, CDR2 FQGNSA, per germline. Here the CDR3 reads CASSLANGRGVETQYF. CDR3 nucleotide sequence: TGTGCCAGCAGCTTAGCTAACGGGAGAGGAGTGGAGACCCAGTACTTC.

The chain carries TRBV5-1 and TRBJ2-3; D may match TRBD1 or TRBD2 (5 bases each). Germline assignment: CDR1 SGHRS and CDR2 YFSETQ. V lost 2 bases, J lost 4 bases, and 11 bases lay in between. The length of the CDR3 is 14 residues. Here the CDR3 reads CASSFRGSADTQYF. CDR3 DNA: TGCGCCAGCAGCTTTAGGGGTAGCGCAGATACGCAGTATTTT.

The chain carries TRBV28 and TRBJ2-7, with 9 bases that match TRBD1. The trim removed 11 bases at V and 5 bases at J, leaving 4 bases unmatched. The CDR3 sequence is 11 residues long. Germline lookup yields CDR1 MDHEN and CDR2 SYDVKM. The DNA of the CDR3 is TGTGCCCTAGACAGGGGGAACGAGCAGTACTTC. It translates to CALDRGNEQYF.

This clonotype appeared a few times. The rearrangement links TRBV13 to TRBJ2-5; 7 nucleotides match TRBD1. Germline loops: CDR1 PRHDT, CDR2 FYEKMQ (reference sequence). The CDR3 is 14 amino acids. V was clipped by 3 bases and J by 5 bases; unmatched bases: 6. The CDR3 region is CASSFTTGRETQYF. The CDR3 DNA is TGTGCCAGCAGCTTTACGACAGGGCGGGAGACCCAGTACTTC.

This clonotype appeared once. This chain joins TRBV24-1 and TRBJ2-2, with D tentatively TRBD1 (6 bases). The CDR3 has 16 amino acids. CDR1 is KGHDR, CDR2 SFDVKD, per germline. V lost 1 base, J lost 5 bases, and 13 bases lay in between. The CDR3 loop is CATSDLGGALTGELFF. The CDR3 coding sequence is TGTGCCACCAGTGATTTAGGGGGAGCACTTACCGGGGAGCTGTTTTTT.

This clonotype was counted a few times. The chain employs TRBV27 and TRBJ1-6; 7 bases match TRBD1. The CDR3 is 15 amino acids. The V and J ends lost 4 bases and 7 bases, in that order; junction bases with no gene match: 7. CDR1 is MNHEY, CDR2 SMNVEV, per germline (reference sequence). CDR3 DNA sequence: TGTGCCAGCAGTTCAGCAGGGGGGTTCAATTCACCCCTCCACTTT. This translates into CASSSAGGFNSPLHF.

The rearrangement joins TRBV20-1 to TRBJ2-1, with 8 bases that match TRBD2. Germline V gene lookup returns CDR1 DFQATT and CDR2 SNEGSKA (reference sequence). V shed 0 bases, J shed 6 bases, and the junction held 7 bases outside the gene matches. The CDR3 is 15 residues long. DNA for the CDR3: TGCAGTGCTAGAGACCCGGGAGGGGGAAGCAATGAGCAGTTCTTC. Its translation is CSARDPGGGSNEQFF.

The V and J genes are TRBV6-5 and TRBJ2-7, with 7 positions matching TRBD1. This CDR3 is 14 amino acids long. V lost 2 bases to trimming and J lost 2 bases; unmatched junction nucleotides: 3. The germline gives CDR1 MNHEY, CDR2 SVGAGI. CDR3 loop: CASSYRQGPYEQYF. DNA of the CDR3: TGTGCCAGCAGTTACCGACAGGGACCCTACGAGCAGTACTTC.

The chain joins TRBV4-2 to TRBJ2-5; 12 bases fit TRBD2. V lost 0 bases, J lost 6 bases, and 5 bases stayed unmatched. Germline CDR1 is LGHNA and CDR2 is YNFKEQ. The CDR3 loop spans 16 amino acids. This CDR3 reads CASSQDLTSGSKTQYF. CDR3 in DNA: TGTGCCAGCAGCCAAGATTTGACTAGCGGGAGTAAGACCCAGTACTTC.

There are a few counts of this clonotype. V gene TRBV5-1 combines with J gene TRBJ1-4; TRBD1 agrees at 7 bases. Germline CDR1 reads SGHRS; CDR2 reads YFSETQ. The J segment lost 5 bases and the V segment lost 3 bases, leaving 4 bases of the junction unmatched. CDR3 length: 14 residues. CDR3 nucleotides: TGCGCCAGCAGCTCCGGGACAGAAAATGAAAAACTGTTTTTT. Amino acids: CASSSGTENEKLFF.

This clonotype occurred a few times. The chain joins TRBV20-1 to TRBJ1-2, with D possibly being TRBD1 (6 bases). The CDR3 runs to 15 residues. Trimming left V 2 bases short and J 4 bases short, with 17 bases between. CDR1 and CDR2 (germline): DFQATT, SNEGSKA (reference sequence). CDR3 sequence: CSARPPHRALYGYTF. As DNA, the CDR3 is TGCAGTGCTAGACCTCCCCACAGGGCCCTCTATGGCTACACCTTC.

J is TRBJ2-2 and V is TRBV5-1; 7 positions agree with TRBD2. Germline-derived CDR1 and CDR2 are SGHRS and YFSETQ. Trimming removed 4 bases from V and 5 bases from J; junction bases left unmatched: 11. The CDR3 extends over 16 amino acids. In nucleotides, the CDR3 is TGCGCCAGCAGCCCCTGGACTAGATCGGATACCGGGGAGCTGTTTTTT. Translating gives CASSPWTRSDTGELFF.